This is a list of T cell receptor beta chains from one sample in a study of CD8 T cell repertoires and HIV-1 epitope variants. No antigen is known for these receptors. This table comes from immunoSEQ multiplex PCR, and its TCRdb copy is limited to in-frame clones, with some not included. The table shows approximately 5,300 clones, with about 70% occurring only once. The sample comprised cultured CD8+ T cells derived from PBMCs. Receptors were obtained from a male donor with HIV. CDR3s include the opening cysteine and the closing phenylalanine or tryptophan. The order of the fields is clone size, D gene, J gene, V gene, CDR3 DNA, CDR3 protein. The D gene is left open where the match is weak. Part of the rows lack a size; the others show once, few, many or a class for expanded clones.

-,-,TRBJ1-5,TRBV28,TGTGCCAGCAGTTGGGGTACGGAAAACGGGGCAGGAAGTCAGCCCCAGCATTTT,CASSWGTENGAGSQPQHF
few,TRBD2,TRBJ2-7,TRBV5-1,TGCGCCAGCAGCCCCTATGGGACTACCCTGACCTACGAGCAGTACTTC,CASSPYGTTLTYEQYF
few,TRBD1,TRBJ2-1,TRBV29-1,TGCAGCGTCATGGGAGGGACAGGGGAGAATGAGCAGTTCTTC,CSVMGGTGENEQFF
-,TRBD1,TRBJ2-1,TRBV5-3,TGTGCCAGAAGCTTGGGACAGGGGCACAATGAGCAGTTCTTC,CARSLGQGHNEQFF
once,TRBD1,TRBJ2-2,TRBV28,TGTGCCAGCAGTAACAGGGGTGGCACCGGGGAGCTGTTTTTT,CASSNRGGTGELFF
-,TRBD2,TRBJ2-1,TRBV28,TGTGCCAGCAGTTCACCTACCGCGGGAGAGGGGCGCTCCTACAATGAGCAGTTCTTC,CASSSPTAGEGRSYNEQFF
-,-,TRBJ1-2,TRBV5-4,TGCGCCAGCAGCCAAGATCCCGTCGAACTCGACTATGGCTACACCTTC,CASSQDPVELDYGYTF
-,-,TRBJ2-1,TRBV4-3,TGCGCCAGCAGCCAAGCCCCCCTACCACTAGATCTAGATGAGCAGTTCTTC,CASSQAPLPLDLDEQFF
-,-,TRBJ2-6,TRBV28,TGTGCCAGCAGGGGACCCTCTGGGGCCAACGTCCTGACTTTC,CASRGPSGANVLTF
-,-,TRBJ2-3,TRBV7-9,TGTGCCAGCAGCTTCACGGGCGCGCAGTATTTT,CASSFTGAQYF
-,TRBD1,TRBJ1-3,TRBV6-5,TGTGCCAGCAGCGGGTCGTCAGGGGGTACCGACACCATATATTTT,CASSGSSGGTDTIYF
-,-,TRBJ1-1,TRBV5-6,TGTGCCAGCAGCGACTCAGAAGAAGCTTTCTTT,CASSDSEEAFF
few,-,TRBJ2-6,TRBV6-1,TGTGCCAGCAGTGAAGCGACGAGGGTGACAGGCACTGCCAACGTCCTGACTTTC,CASSEATRVTGTANVLTF
-,-,TRBJ2-1,TRBV6-1,TGTGCCGCTACGCACAGCAATGAGCAGTTCTTC,CAATHSNEQFF
-,-,TRBJ1-1,TRBV10-3,TGTGCCATCAGTGAGCCTACGACAGCCAACACTGAAGCTTTCTTT,CAISEPTTANTEAFF
once,-,TRBJ2-3,TRBV21-1,TGTGCCAGCAGTTCTAGCGGATCGGGCACAGATACGCAGTATTTT,CASSSSGSGTDTQYF
-,TRBD1,TRBJ1-4,TRBV30,TGTGCCTGGAACTTGGGACAGGGGTTTAATGAAAAACTGTTTTTT,CAWNLGQGFNEKLFF
-,-,TRBJ2-5,TRBV2,TGTGCCAGCAGTGAAGAGCCAGGGGCAGTGACCCAGTACTTC,CASSEEPGAVTQYF
-,-,TRBJ1-1,TRBV4-1,TGCGCCAGCAGCCAAGGAGGGGTTGACACTGAAGCTTTCTTT,CASSQGGVDTEAFF
-,-,TRBJ1-1,TRBV28,TGTGCCAGCAGTTTAGCAGGTGGGAGCACTGAAGCTTTCTTT,CASSLAGGSTEAFF
-,-,TRBJ2-7,TRBV5-4,TGTGCCAGCAGCTTCGCCGAGTACGAGCAGTACTTC,CASSFAEYEQYF
once,-,TRBJ1-2,TRBV6-5,TGTGCCAGCAGTTCCCTCCCCCGATTGTTCGACTATGGCTACACCTTC,CASSSLPRLFDYGYTF
-,-,TRBJ1-5,TRBV2,TGTGCCAGCAAAGGGATGAATAGCAATCAGCCCCAGCATTTT,CASKGMNSNQPQHF
-,-,TRBJ1-2,TRBV28,TGTGCCAGCAGTTTATCCGGCGCCGGTGGCTACACCTTC,CASSLSGAGGYTF
few,-,TRBJ1-2,TRBV6-5,TGTGCCAGCAGTTACGGAGGAGAGGAGGGCTACACCTTC,CASSYGGEEGYTF
-,-,TRBJ2-1,TRBV7-2,TGTGCCAGCAGCTTAGCCCGCAGCGAGCAGTTCTTC,CASSLARSEQFF
once,TRBD1,TRBJ1-4,TRBV5-3,TGTGCCAGAAGCTTGCTCCTCGACCTCACGGGACAGGGGTTAAGTGAAAAACTGTTTTTT,CARSLLLDLTGQGLSEKLFF